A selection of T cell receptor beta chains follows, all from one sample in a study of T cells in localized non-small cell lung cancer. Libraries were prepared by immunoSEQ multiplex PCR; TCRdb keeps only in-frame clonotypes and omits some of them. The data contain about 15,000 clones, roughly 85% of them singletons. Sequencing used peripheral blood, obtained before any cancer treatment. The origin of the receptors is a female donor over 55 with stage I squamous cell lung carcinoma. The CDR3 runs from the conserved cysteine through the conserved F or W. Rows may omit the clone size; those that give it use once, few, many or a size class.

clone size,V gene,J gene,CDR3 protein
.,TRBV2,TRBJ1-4,CASSPDRGKLFF
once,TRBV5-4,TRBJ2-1,CASSLDSRAYNEQFF
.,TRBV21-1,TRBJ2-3,CAWGSETQYF
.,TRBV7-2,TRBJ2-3,CASSAYGDTQYF
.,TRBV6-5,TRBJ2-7,CASTTGRGNEQYF
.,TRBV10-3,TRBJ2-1,CAISESSGRDEQFF
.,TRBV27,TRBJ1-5,CASSFNQGANQPQHF
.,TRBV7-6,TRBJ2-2,CASSLAGGKAGELFF
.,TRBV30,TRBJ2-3,CAWIRDSGTDTQYF
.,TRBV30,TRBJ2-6,CAWATGAGANVLTF
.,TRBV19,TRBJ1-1,CASTGGRGEVNTEAFF
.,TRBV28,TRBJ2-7,CASSFEKQDYEQYF
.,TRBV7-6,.,CASSPLGDRDYEQYF
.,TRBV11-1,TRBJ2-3,CASSGSGTGATDTQYF
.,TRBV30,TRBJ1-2,CAWSSSGQGAIGYTF
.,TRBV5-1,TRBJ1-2,CASSLTGAYGYTF
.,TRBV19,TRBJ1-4,CASRSGGQSEKLFF
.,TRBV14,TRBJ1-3,CASPQGHSGNTIYF
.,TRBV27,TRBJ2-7,CASSSSGHIYEQYF
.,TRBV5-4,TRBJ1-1,CASSSGQGVRSEAFF
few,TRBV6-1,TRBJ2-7,CASSESRTKYYEQYF
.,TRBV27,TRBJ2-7,CASSLGLGSSYEQYF
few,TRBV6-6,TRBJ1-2,CASSREGLGYTF
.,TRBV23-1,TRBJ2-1,CASSLKNYNEQFF
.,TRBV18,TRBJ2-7,CASSSGRGYEQYF
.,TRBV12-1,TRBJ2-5,CASSQPTSGPQETQYF
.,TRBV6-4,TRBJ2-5,CASSDLEPQVSVETQYF
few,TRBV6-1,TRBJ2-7,CASSEGMEGEQYF
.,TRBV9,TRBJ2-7,CASSAQDLAYEQYF
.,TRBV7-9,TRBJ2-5,CASSSRGDETQYF
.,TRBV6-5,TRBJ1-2,CASSAAGGEGYTF
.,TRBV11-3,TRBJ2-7,CASSFQGNEQYF
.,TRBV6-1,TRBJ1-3,CASSEHISGNTIYF
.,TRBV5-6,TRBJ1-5,CASSFRTSNQPQHF
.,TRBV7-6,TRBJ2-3,CASSWTTSGSTDTQYF
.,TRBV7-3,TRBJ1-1,CASSWTGNTEAFF
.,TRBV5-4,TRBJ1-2,CASSPDRSSFYGYTF
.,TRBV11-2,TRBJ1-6,CASSGTENSPLHF
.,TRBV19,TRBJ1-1,CASSHRDRGGSFF
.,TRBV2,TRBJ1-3,CASSELDTIYF